This record concerns one T cell receptor beta chain sequence. Under the authors' procedure: Nucleated cell counts were estimated from reference gene primer amplification. This table comes from immunoSEQ multiplex PCR, and its TCRdb copy is limited to in-frame clones, with some not included. The D gene and trimming were derived from the DNA, and the V and J assignments and clone size from that table. The data hold about 160,000 clones, with 80% to 95% observed a single time. The length of the CDR3 is 14 residues. Germline CDR1 reads GTSNPN; CDR2 reads SVGIG (reference sequence). Trimming took off 2 bases at V and 1 base at J, with 8 bases between the two ends. This record comes from a study of blood T cell repertoires in COVID-19. Overall study context: Samples taken during acute and convalescent COVID-19 were collected in the United States, Italy and Spain. T cells, B-cell-depleted T cells, or PBMCs supplied cDNA or gDNA.

The clonotype originates from a man between 25 and 39 years old with COVID-19, enrolled during active disease. The genes are TRBV30 and TRBJ2-2; D perhaps matches TRBD2 (5 bases). Sequenced sample: peripheral blood. As DNA, the CDR3 is TGTGCCTGGAGTCGGACTCTGAACACCGGGGAGCTGTTTTTT. Its translation: CAWSRTLNTGELFF.